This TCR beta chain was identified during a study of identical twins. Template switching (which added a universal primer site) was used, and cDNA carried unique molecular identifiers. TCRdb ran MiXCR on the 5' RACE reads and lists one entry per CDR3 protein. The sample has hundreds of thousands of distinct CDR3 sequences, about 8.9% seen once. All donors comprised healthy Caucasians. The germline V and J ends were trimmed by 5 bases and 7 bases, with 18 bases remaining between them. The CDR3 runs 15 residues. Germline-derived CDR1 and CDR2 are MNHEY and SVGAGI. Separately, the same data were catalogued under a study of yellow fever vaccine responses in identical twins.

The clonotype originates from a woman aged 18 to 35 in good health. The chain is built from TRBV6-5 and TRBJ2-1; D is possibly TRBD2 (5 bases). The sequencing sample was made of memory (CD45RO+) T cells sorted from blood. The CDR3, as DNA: TGTGCCAGCAGTATCGACACGGGGTCTTGGAATGAGCAGTTCTTC. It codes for CASSIDTGSWNEQFF.